Only a few counts were recorded for the clone carrying this T cell receptor beta chain. The data were obtained in a study of T-cell reconstitution after alpha-beta-depleted transplantation in children. TCRbeta library construction was performed incorporating unique molecular identifiers. One entry per CDR3 protein, called by TCRdb with MiXCR from the PCR reads. This sample yields about 600,000 distinct CDR3 sequences, of which roughly a tenth are seen a single time; about 4% belongs to the top ten. Germline trimming cut 7 bases from V and 4 bases from J; bases unmatched to any gene: 9. The CDR3 consists of 13 residues. Germline CDR1 and CDR2: DFQATT and SNEGSKA (reference sequence).

V usage is TRBV20-1 and J usage is TRBJ2-5; 7 bases map to TRBD1. Specimen: PBMCs from the stem cell graft donor, collected from the stem cell graft. The origin of this receptor is a human donor who donated a stem cell graft to a child with acute myeloid leukemia. As DNA, the CDR3 is TGCAGTGGAGGACAGGCCCAGAGAGAGACCCAGTACTTC. It yields the protein CSGGQAQRETQYF.